This T cell receptor beta chain stems from a study of vaccination effects on CD4 cells after COVID-19. CDR3 length equals 12 residues. CDR1 and CDR2 (germline): SGHRS, YFSETQ. The V gene lost 4 bases and the J gene lost 5 bases, with 9 bases spanning the gap. When 10 to 11 days of culture had elapsed, CD4+ T cells were isolated. As for this clone: Its antigen is still unknown. Other DNA sequences in the sample encode the same CDR3.

Libraries were prepared by immunoSEQ multiplex PCR; TCRdb keeps only in-frame clonotypes and omits some of them. The sample has tens of thousands of clones, 70% to 80% seen once. The sequence derives from a human donor who received a COVID-19 vaccine. This sample comprised CD4+ T cells from PBMCs cultured without peptide, obtained before COVID-19 vaccination. The chain recombines TRBV5-1 with TRBJ2-5; D is undetermined. Written as DNA, the CDR3 is TGCGCCAGCAGCCGGCCCCAGGAGACCCAGTACTTC. As protein: CASSRPQETQYF.